Sequencing of this T cell receptor (beta chain) was carried out in a study of cytomegalovirus exposure and HLA in healthy donors. At the level of the study: About 85 million unique TCR sequences came from HLA-typed donors in an early release.

Of note for this clone: At one end the junction does not follow the germline gene, possibly because of a read error.

Germline V gene lookup returns CDR1 SEHNR and CDR2 FQNEAQ (reference sequence). The CDR3 loop spans 14 amino acids. In the PCR, 60 Vbeta and 13 Jbeta primers were used. Using immunoSEQ multiplex PCR, the repertoire was profiled, and TCRdb retains in-frame clones only, with some absent. The table has about 180,000 clones, 77% seen once; the top ten hold roughly 1.5%. The material sequenced was PBMCs. The receptor comes from a man between 18 and 29 years old in good health and CMV-seronegative. The chain combines TRBV7-9 with TRBJ2-3; tentatively, D is TRBD2 (7 bases). The CDR3 nucleotides are TGTTCCAGCAGCTTCGCGGGGGCTGGAGATACGCAGTATTTT. Translated: CSSSFAGAGDTQYF.